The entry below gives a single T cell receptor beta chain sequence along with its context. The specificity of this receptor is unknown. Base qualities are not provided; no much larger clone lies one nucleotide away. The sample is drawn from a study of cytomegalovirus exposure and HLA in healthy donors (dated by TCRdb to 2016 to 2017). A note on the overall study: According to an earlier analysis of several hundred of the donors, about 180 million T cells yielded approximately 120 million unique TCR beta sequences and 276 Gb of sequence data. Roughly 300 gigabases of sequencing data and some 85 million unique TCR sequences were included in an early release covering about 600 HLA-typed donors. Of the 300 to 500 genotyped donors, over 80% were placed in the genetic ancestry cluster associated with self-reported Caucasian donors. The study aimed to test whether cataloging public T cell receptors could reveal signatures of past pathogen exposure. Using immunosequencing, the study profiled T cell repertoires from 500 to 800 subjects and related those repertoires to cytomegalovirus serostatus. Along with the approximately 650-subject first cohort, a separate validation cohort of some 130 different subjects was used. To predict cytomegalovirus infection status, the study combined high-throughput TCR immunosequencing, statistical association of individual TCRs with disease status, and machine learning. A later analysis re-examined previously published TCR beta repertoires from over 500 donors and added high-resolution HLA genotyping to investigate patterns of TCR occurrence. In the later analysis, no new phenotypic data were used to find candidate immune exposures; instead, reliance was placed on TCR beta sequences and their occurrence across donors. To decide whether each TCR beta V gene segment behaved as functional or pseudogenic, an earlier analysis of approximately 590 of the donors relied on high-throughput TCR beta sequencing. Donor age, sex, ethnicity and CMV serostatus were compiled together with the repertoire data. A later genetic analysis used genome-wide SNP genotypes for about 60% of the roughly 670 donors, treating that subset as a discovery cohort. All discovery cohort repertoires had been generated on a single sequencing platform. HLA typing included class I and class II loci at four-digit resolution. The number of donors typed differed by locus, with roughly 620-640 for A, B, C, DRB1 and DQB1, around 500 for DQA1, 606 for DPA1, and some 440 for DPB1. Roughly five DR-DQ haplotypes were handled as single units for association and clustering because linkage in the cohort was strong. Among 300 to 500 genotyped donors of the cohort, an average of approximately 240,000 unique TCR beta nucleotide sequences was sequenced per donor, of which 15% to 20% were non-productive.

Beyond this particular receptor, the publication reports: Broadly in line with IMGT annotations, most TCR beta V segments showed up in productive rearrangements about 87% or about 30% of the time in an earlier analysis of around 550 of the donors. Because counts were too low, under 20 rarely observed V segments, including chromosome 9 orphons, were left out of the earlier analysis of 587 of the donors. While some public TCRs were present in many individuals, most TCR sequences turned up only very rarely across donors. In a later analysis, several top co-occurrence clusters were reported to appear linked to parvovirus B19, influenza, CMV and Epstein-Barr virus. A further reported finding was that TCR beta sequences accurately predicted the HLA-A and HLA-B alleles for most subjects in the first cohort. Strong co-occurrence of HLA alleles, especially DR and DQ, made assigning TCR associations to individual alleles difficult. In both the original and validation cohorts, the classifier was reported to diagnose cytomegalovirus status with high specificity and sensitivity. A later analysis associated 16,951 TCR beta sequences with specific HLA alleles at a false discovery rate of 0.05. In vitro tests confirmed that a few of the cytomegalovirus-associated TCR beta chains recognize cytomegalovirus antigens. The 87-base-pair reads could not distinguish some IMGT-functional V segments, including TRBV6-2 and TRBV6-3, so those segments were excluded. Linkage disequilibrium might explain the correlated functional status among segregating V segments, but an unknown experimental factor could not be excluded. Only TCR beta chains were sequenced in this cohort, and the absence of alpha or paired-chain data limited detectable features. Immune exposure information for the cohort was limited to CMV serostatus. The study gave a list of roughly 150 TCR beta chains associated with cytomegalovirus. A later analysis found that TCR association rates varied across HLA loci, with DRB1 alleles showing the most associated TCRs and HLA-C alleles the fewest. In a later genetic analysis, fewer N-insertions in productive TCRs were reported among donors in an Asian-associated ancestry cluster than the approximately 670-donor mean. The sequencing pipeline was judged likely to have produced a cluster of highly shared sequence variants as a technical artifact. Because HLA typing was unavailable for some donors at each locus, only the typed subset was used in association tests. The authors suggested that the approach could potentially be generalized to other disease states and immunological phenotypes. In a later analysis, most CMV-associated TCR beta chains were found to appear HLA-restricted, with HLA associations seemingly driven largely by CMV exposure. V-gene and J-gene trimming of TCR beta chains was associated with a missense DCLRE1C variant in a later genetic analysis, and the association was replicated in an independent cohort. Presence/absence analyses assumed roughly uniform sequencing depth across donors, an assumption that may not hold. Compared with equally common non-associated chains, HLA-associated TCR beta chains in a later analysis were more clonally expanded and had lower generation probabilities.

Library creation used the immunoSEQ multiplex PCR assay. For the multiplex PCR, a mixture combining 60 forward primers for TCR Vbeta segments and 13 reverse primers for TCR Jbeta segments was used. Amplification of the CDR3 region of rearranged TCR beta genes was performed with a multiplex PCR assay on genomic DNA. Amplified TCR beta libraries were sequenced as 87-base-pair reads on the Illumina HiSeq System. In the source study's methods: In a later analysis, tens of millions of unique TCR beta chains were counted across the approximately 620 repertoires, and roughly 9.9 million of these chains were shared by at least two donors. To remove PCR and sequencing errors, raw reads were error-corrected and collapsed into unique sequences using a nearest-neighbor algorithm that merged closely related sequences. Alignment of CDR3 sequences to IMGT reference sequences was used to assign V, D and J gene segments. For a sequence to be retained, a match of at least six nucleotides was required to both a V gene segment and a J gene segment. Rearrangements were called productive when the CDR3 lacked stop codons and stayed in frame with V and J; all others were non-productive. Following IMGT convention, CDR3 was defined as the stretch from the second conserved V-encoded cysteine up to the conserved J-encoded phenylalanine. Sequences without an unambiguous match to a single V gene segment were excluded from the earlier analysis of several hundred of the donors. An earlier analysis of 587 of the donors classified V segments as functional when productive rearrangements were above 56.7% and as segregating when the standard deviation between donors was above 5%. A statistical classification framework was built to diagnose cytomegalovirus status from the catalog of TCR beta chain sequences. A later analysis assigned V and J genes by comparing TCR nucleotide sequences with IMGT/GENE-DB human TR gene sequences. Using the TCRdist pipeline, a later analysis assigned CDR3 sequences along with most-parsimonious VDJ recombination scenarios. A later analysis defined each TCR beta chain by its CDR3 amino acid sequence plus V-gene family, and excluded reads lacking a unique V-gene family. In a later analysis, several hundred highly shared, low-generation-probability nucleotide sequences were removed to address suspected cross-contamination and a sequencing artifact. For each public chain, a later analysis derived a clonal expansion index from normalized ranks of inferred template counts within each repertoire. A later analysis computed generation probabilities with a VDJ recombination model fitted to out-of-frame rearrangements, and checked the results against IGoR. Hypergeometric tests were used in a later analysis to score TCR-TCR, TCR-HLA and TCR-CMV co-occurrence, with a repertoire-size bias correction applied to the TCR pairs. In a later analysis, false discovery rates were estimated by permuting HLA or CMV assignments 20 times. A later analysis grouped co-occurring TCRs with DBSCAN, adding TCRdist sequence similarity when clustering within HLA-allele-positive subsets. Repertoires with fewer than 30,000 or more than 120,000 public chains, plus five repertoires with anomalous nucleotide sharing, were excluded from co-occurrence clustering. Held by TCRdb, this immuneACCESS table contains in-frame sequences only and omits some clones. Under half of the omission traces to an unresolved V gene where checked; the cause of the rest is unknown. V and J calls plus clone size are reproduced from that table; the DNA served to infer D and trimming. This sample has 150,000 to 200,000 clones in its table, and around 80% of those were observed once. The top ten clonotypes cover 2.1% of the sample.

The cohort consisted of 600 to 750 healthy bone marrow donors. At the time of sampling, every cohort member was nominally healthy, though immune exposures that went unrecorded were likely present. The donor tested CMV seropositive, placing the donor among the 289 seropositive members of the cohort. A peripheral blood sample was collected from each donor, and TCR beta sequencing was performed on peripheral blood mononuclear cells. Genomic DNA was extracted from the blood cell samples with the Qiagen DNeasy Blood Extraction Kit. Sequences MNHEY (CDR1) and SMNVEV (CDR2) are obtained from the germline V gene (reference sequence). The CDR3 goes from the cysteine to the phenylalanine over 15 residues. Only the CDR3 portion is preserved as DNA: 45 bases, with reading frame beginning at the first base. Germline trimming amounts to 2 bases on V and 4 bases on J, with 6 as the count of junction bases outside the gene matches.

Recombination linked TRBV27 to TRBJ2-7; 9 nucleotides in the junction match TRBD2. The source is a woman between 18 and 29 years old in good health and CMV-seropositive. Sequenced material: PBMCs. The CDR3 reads CASSLAGGYFYEQYF. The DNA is TGTGCCAGCAGTTTAGCGGGGGGGTACTTTTACGAGCAGTACTTC.